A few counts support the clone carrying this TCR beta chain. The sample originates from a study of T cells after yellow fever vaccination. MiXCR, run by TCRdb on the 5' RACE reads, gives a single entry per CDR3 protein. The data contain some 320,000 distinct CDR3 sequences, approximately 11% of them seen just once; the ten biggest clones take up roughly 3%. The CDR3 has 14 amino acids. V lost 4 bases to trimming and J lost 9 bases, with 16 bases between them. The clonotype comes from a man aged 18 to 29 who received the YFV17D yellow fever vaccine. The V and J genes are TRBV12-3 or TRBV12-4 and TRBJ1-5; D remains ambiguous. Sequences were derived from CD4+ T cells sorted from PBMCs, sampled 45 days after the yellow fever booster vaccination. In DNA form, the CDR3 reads TGTGCCAGCAGTTCCGGACGGTCTGGTGGGCCCCAGCATTTT. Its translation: CASSSGRSGGPQHF.